This section outlines one T cell receptor beta chain sequence together with its context. Primed by a sample-barcoded 5' primer and a J-beta primer mix, a second PCR proceeded for roughly 6 to 12 cycles. From each sample, at least 3 million paired-end reads containing CDR3 were obtained. Via MiXCR, TCRdb re-called the 5' RACE reads, giving one row per CDR3 protein. The profile shows about 1.1 million distinct CDR3 sequences, about two fifths of them singletons. Germline CDR1 and CDR2: MGHDK and SYGVNS. The CDR3 contains 15 residues. Deletions cut 4 bases from V and 2 bases from J, with 14 bases between. Researchers isolated at least 6 million PBMCs per sample. The source of the sample is a study of blood T cells in healthy people across ages.

Sequenced sample: blood. The chain combines TRBV25-1 with TRBJ2-5; D gene unclear. The sequence was obtained from a young man in good health. CDR3 residues: CASSASQVVQETQYF. In DNA form, the CDR3 reads TGTGCCAGCAGTGCCTCCCAAGTCGTACAAGAGACCCAGTACTTC.